The 22 T cell receptor beta chains reported below all come from one sample, sequenced in a study of STAT5B mutations in CD4+ large granular lymphocyte leukemia. Data came from immunoSEQ multiplex PCR; TCRdb stores just in-frame clones and leaves some out. The sample yields about 28,000 clones, more than 65% seen once. The sample comprised CD4+ T cells from blood buffy coats. These receptors originate from a human donor in good health.

This chain uses TRBV4-1 with TRBJ2-5, with TRBD1 as a possible D gene (6 bases). Trimming left V 3 bases short and J 5 bases short, with 16 bases between. The CDR3 has 15 amino acids. Germline V CDR1 and CDR2: MGHRA, YSYEKL. CDR3: CASSQTGEGTETQYF. In DNA, the CDR3 is TGCGCCAGCAGCCAGACAGGCGAGGGGACGGAGACCCAGTACTTC.

This chain connects TRBV2 to TRBJ1-3, with unresolved D. V lost 5 bases and J lost 0, with 8 bases in between. Per the germline V gene, CDR1 is SNHLY and CDR2 is FYNNEI. The CDR3 covers 14 residues. CDR3 region: CASSSDGSGNTIYF. DNA for the CDR3: TGTGCCAGCAGTTCCGACGGCTCTGGAAACACCATATATTTT.

This CDR3 reads CASSIPWQHSDQPQHF. CDR3 in DNA: TGTGCCAGTAGTATCCCCTGGCAGCATAGTGATCAGCCCCAGCATTTT. The V call is TRBV19, the J call TRBJ1-5; no definite D call. CDR3 length: 16 residues. Germline values: CDR1 LNHDA, CDR2 SQIVND (reference sequence). Deletions cut 3 bases from V and 5 bases from J, with 17 bases between.

V gene TRBV25-1 combines with J gene TRBJ1-6; TRBD1 matches at 9 bases. Germline V gene lookup returns CDR1 MGHDK and CDR2 SYGVNS. V lost 4 bases and J lost 7; bases outside the gene matches: 8. There are 16 residues in the CDR3. CDR3 DNA: TGTGCCAGCAGTGGAGGACAGGGGCAGAGAAATTCACCCCTCCACTTT. Its translation is CASSGGQGQRNSPLHF.

This chain links TRBV28 with TRBJ2-4; 9 bases line up with TRBD2. The length of the CDR3 is 17 residues. The V gene's germline CDR1 is MDHEN and CDR2 SYDVKM. Germline trimming cut 8 bases from V and 3 bases from J; bases unmatched to any gene: 14. CDR3 coding DNA: TGTGCCAGCCGGCTCGCGGGGGGGGTTTTGGACAAAAACATTCAGTACTTC. As protein: CASRLAGGVLDKNIQYF.

J is TRBJ2-2 and V is TRBV2; 8 nucleotides align to TRBD1. Trimming removed 8 bases from V and 2 bases from J; junction bases left unmatched: 7. The germline gives CDR1 SNHLY, CDR2 FYNNEI. The CDR3 contains 15 residues. In nucleotides, the CDR3 is TGTGCCAGCGGGAGGACAGGGAGTAACACCGGGGAGCTGTTTTTT. This sequence encodes CASGRTGSNTGELFF.

The rearrangement links TRBV9 to TRBJ2-2, with unresolved D. V gave up 0 bases and J gave up 4 bases, with 4 bases separating them. The CDR3 runs to 13 residues. Germline CDR1 and CDR2: SGDLS and YYNGEE. CDR3 sequence (DNA): TGTGCCAGCAGCGTAGTTGGCACCGGGGAGCTGTTTTTT. Amino acids: CASSVVGTGELFF. Together with reference TRBV9 and TRBJ2-2, the CDR3 gives the full variable domain: DSGVTQTPKHLITATGQRVTLRCSPRSGDLSVYWYQQSLDQGLQFLIQYYNGEERAKGNILERFSAQQFPDLHSELNLSSLELGDSALYFCASSVVGTGELFFGEGSRLTVL.

The V and J genes are TRBV10-3 and TRBJ1-2, with a weak D call TRBD1 (6 bases). V was trimmed by 3 bases and J by 1 base, leaving 15 bases between them. Germline CDR1 reads ENHRY; CDR2 reads SYGVKD. CDR3 length equals 16 residues. This CDR3 is CAISESTGRVNYGYTF. Here the CDR3 DNA reads TGTGCCATCAGTGAATCCACAGGGAGAGTTAACTATGGCTACACCTTC.

The chain joins TRBV4-1 to TRBJ2-5; no clear D gene. V dropped 4 bases and J dropped 5 bases, with 11 bases sitting between them. Germline lookup yields CDR1 MGHRA and CDR2 YSYEKL. The CDR3 has 13 residues. CDR3 DNA sequence: TGCGCCAGCAGCCTCCTCGTCCGGGAGACCCAGTACTTC. Translating it yields CASSLLVRETQYF.

The V call is TRBV6-6, the J call TRBJ1-1, with 7 bases matching TRBD1. There are 12 residues in the CDR3. In germline, CDR1 is MNHNY, CDR2 SVGAGI (reference sequence). V gave up 6 bases and J gave up 11 bases; unmatched junction bases: 9. CDR3 DNA: TGTGCCAGCAGCCACACCAGGGGGGTGGCTTTCTTT. This sequence encodes CASSHTRGVAFF.

The chain employs TRBV5-4 and TRBJ2-7; 8 bases agree with TRBD2. Germline-derived CDR1 and CDR2 are SGHNT and YYREEE (reference sequence). V trimming: 2 bases; J trimming: 5 bases; junction bases outside the gene matches: 3. The CDR3 extends over 13 amino acids. In nucleotides, the CDR3 is TGTGCCAGCAGCTTCGGGACTAGGAACGAGCAGTACTTC. Protein sequence: CASSFGTRNEQYF.

The J gene is TRBJ2-5, the V gene TRBV7-9, with no clear D. The V gene lost 4 bases and the J gene lost 4 bases, with 7 bases spanning the gap. Germline values: CDR1 SEHNR, CDR2 FQNEAQ (reference sequence). The CDR3 extends over 12 amino acids. The CDR3 sequence: CASSSLGETQYF. DNA of the CDR3: TGTGCCAGCAGCTCACTTGGAGAGACCCAGTACTTC.

CDR3 DNA: TGTGCCAGTAGGGGTGGTCAAAACTCTGGAAACACCATATATTTT. Translated, it gives CASRGGQNSGNTIYF. The V and J genes are TRBV19 and TRBJ1-3; D ambiguous. The CDR3 is 15 amino acids. Per germline, CDR1 LNHDA and CDR2 SQIVND (reference sequence). V lost 6 bases, J lost 0 bases, and 12 bases lay in between.

V gene TRBV9 combines with J gene TRBJ2-1; D is possibly TRBD1 (5 bases). There are 16 residues in the CDR3. Germline CDR1 is SGDLS and CDR2 is YYNGEE. The V and J ends lost 0 bases and 9 bases respectively, with 19 bases between them. Written as DNA, the CDR3 is TGTGCCAGCAGCGTAGGGGGCCGAGGCTTGGAAAGTGAGCAGTTCTTC. It translates to CASSVGGRGLESEQFF.

CDR3 DNA sequence: TGTGCCAGAAGCTTTCACCCCCGGGACAGGGCCTACGAGCAGTACTTC. It yields the protein CARSFHPRDRAYEQYF. The rearrangement links TRBV5-3 to TRBJ2-7, with 9 bases that match TRBD1. TRBV5-3 is placed among ORFs of uncertain function. This CDR3 has 16 residues. V shed 2 bases and J 2 bases; nucleotides not matched to a gene: 8.

V gene TRBV4-2 combines with J gene TRBJ1-2; TRBD1 might be the D (5 bases). The germline V gene has CDR1 LGHNA and CDR2 YNFKEQ. V lost 1 base, J lost 8 bases, and 20 bases lay in between. There are 16 residues in the CDR3. Here the CDR3 DNA reads TGTGCCAGCAGCCAAGGGGGGTCGAGCAAATCGGGAGGCTACACCTTC. This gives the protein CASSQGGSSKSGGYTF.

The chain carries TRBV10-3 and TRBJ2-6, with TRBD1 identical over 11 bases. The CDR3 is 17 residues long. The V gene end was trimmed by 2 bases and the J gene end by 4 bases; junction bases not matched to a gene: 4. From germline, CDR1 is ENHRY and CDR2 SYGVKD. The CDR3 reads CAISEGDRGSGANVLTF. In DNA form, the CDR3 reads TGTGCCATCAGTGAGGGGGACAGGGGGTCGGGGGCCAACGTCCTGACTTTC.

The genes are TRBV25-1 and TRBJ1-1; no clear D. CDR1 is MGHDK, CDR2 SYGVNS, per germline. The CDR3 has 13 amino acids. Trimming stripped 5 bases from V and 4 bases from J, with 11 bases between. The CDR3, as DNA: TGTGCCAGCAGTCGGATGTCAGGCACTGAAGCTTTCTTT. It encodes CASSRMSGTEAFF. The whole variable domain, filled in from reference TRBV25-1 and TRBJ1-1, reads EADIYQTPRYLVIGTGKKITLECSQTMGHDKMYWYQQDPGMELHLIHYSYGVNSTEKGDLSSESTVSRIRTEHFPLTLESARPSHTSQYLCASSRMSGTEAFFGQGTRLTVV.

For the CDR3, the DNA is TGTGCCAGCAGTTACCTAGGGACGAACTATGGCTACACCTTC. It yields the protein CASSYLGTNYGYTF. The chain has TRBV6-5 and TRBJ1-2, with D tentatively TRBD1 (5 bases). V shed 2 bases and J shed 2 bases, with 9 bases lying between them. The CDR3 is 14 amino acids. The germline CDR1 and CDR2 sequences are MNHEY and SVGAGI.

The V gene is TRBV9, the J gene TRBJ1-3; D not certain. This CDR3 is built from 15 residues. V shed 0 bases and J shed 0 bases, with 7 bases lying between them. Looked up from germline, CDR1 is SGDLS and CDR2 is YYNGEE. CDR3 in DNA: TGTGCCAGCAGCGTAGAGGCAGCCTCTGGAAACACCATATATTTT. It codes for CASSVEAASGNTIYF.

The rearrangement links TRBV5-4 to TRBJ1-6; 8 bases are shared with TRBD1. The CDR3 consists of 16 residues. V shed 2 bases and J 13 bases; nucleotides not matched to a gene: 14. Germline V gene data show CDR1 as SGHNT and CDR2 as YYREEE (reference sequence). The CDR3 nucleotides are TGTGCCAGCAGCTTTACAGACGGGACAGGACTCCCTCCCCTCCACTTT. This gives the protein CASSFTDGTGLPPLHF.

The rearrangement joins TRBV19 to TRBJ2-2; 8 nucleotides match TRBD1. Trimming at V came to 10 bases and at J to 5 bases, leaving 12 bases not matched to a gene. Germline CDR1 reads LNHDA; CDR2 reads SQIVND (reference sequence). The CDR3 is 15 residues long. CDR3 nucleotides: TGTGCCACCCTAAAAGGACAGGGAAGGACCGGGGAGCTGTTTTTT. Translated, it gives CATLKGQGRTGELFF.